The 19 T cell receptor beta chains presented below share a single source sample, sequenced in a study of radiotherapy plus CTLA-4 blockade in lung cancer. Some clones are missing from TCRdb's copy, which holds only in-frame ones; the method was immunoSEQ multiplex PCR. The sample shows some 110,000 clones, 80% to 90% of them seen only once. The sample consisted of peripheral blood, taken from a patient treated with radiotherapy plus ipilimumab. These receptors were obtained from a human donor with non-small cell lung cancer that progressed on radiotherapy plus ipilimumab.

The chain is built from TRBV5-6 and TRBJ1-3; D gene unclear. V was trimmed by 1 base and J by 4 bases, leaving 6 bases between them. This CDR3 has 13 amino acids. Germline assignment: CDR1 SGHDT and CDR2 YYEEEE. CDR3 in DNA: TGTGCCAGCAGCTTGTATTCCGGAAACACCATATATTTT. Its protein product is CASSLYSGNTIYF.

V gene TRBV5-4 combines with J gene TRBJ2-2; TRBD2 aligns across 13 bases. The CDR3 consists of 17 residues. Germline assignment: CDR1 SGHNT and CDR2 YYREEE (reference sequence). Trimming took 0 bases from V and 5 from J; bases not matched to a gene: 4. The CDR3 sequence: CASSLGTSGSGTGELFF. In nucleotides, the CDR3 is TGTGCCAGCAGCTTGGGGACTAGCGGGAGTGGTACCGGGGAGCTGTTTTTT.

The J gene is TRBJ2-2, the V gene TRBV19; the D is unclear. The germline V gene has CDR1 LNHDA and CDR2 SQIVND (reference sequence). Deletions cut 1 base from V and 2 bases from J, with 8 bases between. The CDR3 is 15 residues long. The CDR3 protein is CASSIGLINTGELFF. The CDR3 coding sequence is TGTGCCAGTAGTATAGGGTTAATAAACACCGGGGAGCTGTTTTTT.

The gene calls are TRBV11-3 and TRBJ2-1, with D hard to call. The V end was cut by 5 bases, the J end by 2 bases, with 16 bases between. CDR3 size: 16 residues. From germline, CDR1 is SGHNT and CDR2 YENEEA. CDR3 nucleotides: TGTGCCAGCAGCCACCGGTCCCAGCGACCCTACAATGAGCAGTTCTTC. Translating it yields CASSHRSQRPYNEQFF.

This clone has more than one count but fewer than ten. The rearrangement uses TRBV19 and TRBJ1-3, with 11 bases matching TRBD1. This CDR3 is 14 amino acids long. CDR1 is LNHDA and CDR2 is SQIVND in the germline V gene (reference sequence). Unmatched junction bases numbered 5, after V lost 11 bases and J lost 2 bases. The CDR3 loop reads CAVPGQGAGNTIYF. The CDR3 DNA is TGTGCCGTCCCGGGACAGGGGGCTGGAAACACCATATATTTT.

V usage is TRBV6-4 and J usage is TRBJ2-3; 9 nucleotides line up with TRBD2. The germline gives CDR1 MRHNA, CDR2 SNTAGT. The CDR3 loop spans 16 amino acids. Trimming took 3 bases from V and 4 from J; bases not matched to a gene: 8. The CDR3 is CASSEVQAGGPDTQYF. The CDR3 DNA is TGTGCCAGCAGTGAGGTCCAAGCGGGAGGCCCAGATACGCAGTATTTT.

V is TRBV19 and J is TRBJ2-7; D remains ambiguous. V lost 4 bases and J 4 bases, leaving 11 bases between the germline ends. Germline V CDR1 and CDR2: LNHDA, SQIVND (reference sequence). The CDR3 length is 13 residues. In DNA form, the CDR3 reads TGTGCCAGTAGTACCAACCCCTCATACGAGCAGTACTTC. Its translation is CASSTNPSYEQYF.

CDR3 region: CASSLDRSGVEKLFF. The CDR3 nucleotides are TGTGCCAGCAGCCTAGACCGTTCCGGGGTAGAAAAACTGTTTTTT. The chain couples TRBV5-6 to TRBJ1-4, with unresolved D. V lost 4 bases, J lost 8 bases, and 18 bases lay in between. The CDR3 is made up of 15 amino acids. CDR1 is SGHDT, CDR2 YYEEEE, per germline.

The table lists this clone with a count of one. The V gene is TRBV27, the J gene TRBJ2-7; weak D call: TRBD2 (5 bases). Trimming removed 6 bases from V and 3 bases from J, with 21 bases in between. Germline V gene sequence: CDR1 MNHEY, CDR2 SMNVEV (reference sequence). The CDR3 loop spans 16 amino acids. In DNA form, the CDR3 reads TGTGCCAGCAGCATTGTGTTCGGACTCTCTAGCTACGAGCAGTACTTC. This translates into CASSIVFGLSSYEQYF.

This rearrangement joins TRBV18 to TRBJ2-7, with D unclear. Germline values: CDR1 KGHSH, CDR2 LQKENI. V lost 3 bases and J 2 bases, leaving 11 bases between the germline ends. The CDR3 loop spans 14 amino acids. The CDR3 loop is CASSPPGDTYEQYF. The CDR3 nucleotides are TGTGCCAGCTCACCGCCAGGTGACACCTACGAGCAGTACTTC.

The chain links TRBV29-1 to TRBJ1-1, with D perhaps matching TRBD1 (5 bases). Trimming shortened V by 7 bases and J by 5 bases, and 17 bases separated the two germline ends. CDR3 length: 13 residues. Germline V lookup: CDR1 SQVTM, CDR2 ANQGSEA. The CDR3 DNA is TGCAGCGCCCCTGGCCCAGGGCAAACTGAAGCTTTCTTT. Its protein is CSAPGPGQTEAFF.

The chain has TRBV19 and TRBJ2-2; D uncertain. CDR3 length: 16 amino acids. The germline V gene encodes CDR1 LNHDA and CDR2 SQIVND (reference sequence). V lost 5 bases and J 3 bases, leaving 16 bases between the germline ends. The CDR3 nucleotides read TGTGCCAGTAGTCCCTGGAGAGATACTTACACCGGGGAGCTGTTTTTT. This gives the protein CASSPWRDTYTGELFF.

This chain uses TRBV27 with TRBJ2-5; either TRBD1 or TRBD2 may fit D (5 bases each). The germline V gene has CDR1 MNHEY and CDR2 SMNVEV (reference sequence). V was shortened by 2 bases and J by 4 bases, with 14 bases between the two germline ends. This CDR3 region has 15 residues. This chain's CDR3 is CASSLGGAFLETQYF. The CDR3 coding sequence is TGTGCCAGCAGTTTAGGGGGTGCATTCTTAGAGACCCAGTACTTC.

DNA for the CDR3: TGTGCCAGCAGCCCTCTAGCGCAACACACAGATACGCAGTATTTT. This sequence encodes CASSPLAQHTDTQYF. The chain couples TRBV7-8 to TRBJ2-3; a weak D match, TRBD2 (6 bases). Germline V CDR1 and CDR2: SGHVS, FQNEAQ. V shed 5 bases and J shed 2 bases, with 14 bases lying between them. CDR3 length: 15 residues.

V gene TRBV4-2 combines with J gene TRBJ1-3; TRBD1 matches 8 bases. The CDR3 loop spans 16 amino acids. Germline lookup yields CDR1 LGHNA and CDR2 YNFKEQ. V dropped 0 bases and J dropped 3; count of bases not matched to a gene: 4. CDR3 nucleotide sequence: TGTGCCAGCAGCCAAGAGGGACAGGCGGGTGGAAACACCATATATTTT. This translates into CASSQEGQAGGNTIYF.

The rearrangement joins TRBV28 to TRBJ2-1; 8 nucleotides align to TRBD1. The junction had 5 bases not matched to a gene; V was cut back by 6 bases and J by 7 bases. Germline CDR1 reads MDHEN; CDR2 reads SYDVKM. The CDR3 runs to 13 residues. The CDR3 region has the DNA TGTGCCAGCAGACCGGGACAGGTAAATGAGCAGTTCTTC. It specifies CASRPGQVNEQFF.

The gene calls are TRBV27 and TRBJ1-1; D uncertain. V lost 1 base and J 1 base, leaving 13 bases between the germline ends. CDR1 is MNHEY and CDR2 is SMNVEV in the germline V gene (reference sequence). CDR3 length: 16 amino acids. CDR3 in amino acids: CASSLWAPGPNTEAFF. The CDR3, as DNA: TGTGCCAGCAGTTTATGGGCCCCTGGTCCGAACACTGAAGCTTTCTTT.

This clone was counted between two and nine times. V and J are TRBV5-1 and TRBJ1-5; no firm D call. Germline CDR1 is SGHRS and CDR2 is YFSETQ. This CDR3 spans 15 amino acids. V dropped 2 bases and J dropped 8 bases, with 17 bases sitting between them. CDR3 in DNA: TGCGCCAGCAGCTTAGGTCAGGCCGGCGGGGAGCCCCAGCATTTT. Protein product: CASSLGQAGGEPQHF.

V gene TRBV19 combines with J gene TRBJ1-5, with TRBD1 matching over 8 bases. Germline V gene sequence: CDR1 LNHDA, CDR2 SQIVND (reference sequence). The junction had 7 bases not matched to a gene; V was cut back by 3 bases and J by 0 bases. The CDR3 spans 17 residues. DNA of the CDR3: TGTGCCAGTAGTATGGCAGGGGGCCCTAATAGCAATCAGCCCCAGCATTTT. Its protein is CASSMAGGPNSNQPQHF. Combining the CDR3 with reference TRBV19 and TRBJ1-5 gives the whole variable domain DGGITQSPKYLFRKEGQNVTLSCEQNLNHDAMYWYRQDPGQGLRLIYYSQIVNDFQKGDIAEGYSVSREKKESFPLTVTSAQKNPTAFYLCASSMAGGPNSNQPQHFGDGTRLSIL.